Following are 10 T cell receptor beta chains from one sample sequenced in a study of T cell responses to AZD1222 COVID-19 vaccine. Generated by immunoSEQ multiplex PCR, the TCRdb table keeps only in-frame clones and is missing some. The data contain 120,000 to 150,000 clones, 80% to 90% of them singletons. The sequences come from peripheral blood, collected on day 0 of AZD1222 vaccination. Source of these receptors: an adult in good health.

The chain carries TRBV5-1 and TRBJ2-5, with D possibly being TRBD2 (6 bases). CDR1 and CDR2 from the germline V gene are SGHRS and YFSETQ. The CDR3 runs to 14 residues. V shed 3 bases and J shed 5 bases, with 14 bases lying between them. In nucleotides, the CDR3 is TGCGCCAGCAGCTCGAACCTCGCGGGGGAGACCCAGTACTTC. This translates into CASSSNLAGETQYF.

This chain joins TRBV6-5 and TRBJ1-5; D is possibly TRBD1 (5 bases). The CDR3 is made up of 14 amino acids. Germline V lookup: CDR1 MNHEY, CDR2 SVGAGI. The V and J ends lost 6 bases and 6 bases respectively, with 15 bases between them. The CDR3 loop is CASRGHPGGQPQHF. DNA for the CDR3: TGTGCCAGCAGGGGCCACCCCGGGGGTCAGCCCCAGCATTTT.

The chain combines TRBV9 with TRBJ2-7, with 7 bases identical to TRBD2. CDR1 and CDR2 (germline): SGDLS, YYNGEE. V was pared by 4 bases and J by 4 bases, with 11 bases of the junction left unmatched. The CDR3 has 15 residues. In DNA form, the CDR3 reads TGTGCCAGCAGCCCCTCTAGCGGTCCTCTGTACGAGCAGTACTTC. Its protein is CASSPSSGPLYEQYF.

V gene TRBV19 combines with J gene TRBJ2-2; unclear D gene. V lost 2 bases to trimming and J lost 4 bases, with 5 bases between them. The CDR3 contains 13 residues. Germline V CDR1 and CDR2: LNHDA, SQIVND (reference sequence). The CDR3 loop is CASSITTTGELFF. In DNA form, the CDR3 reads TGTGCCAGTAGTATAACTACCACCGGGGAGCTGTTTTTT. The full variable domain, its missing parts supplied by reference TRBV19 and TRBJ2-2, is DGGITQSPKYLFRKEGQNVTLSCEQNLNHDAMYWYRQDPGQGLRLIYYSQIVNDFQKGDIAEGYSVSREKKESFPLTVTSAQKNPTAFYLCASSITTTGELFFGEGSRLTVL.

This chain joins TRBV19 and TRBJ1-1; D possibly corresponds to TRBD1 (6 bases). Germline loops: CDR1 LNHDA, CDR2 SQIVND (reference sequence). V was clipped by 7 bases and J by 7 bases, with 13 bases between them. The CDR3 has 12 residues. DNA for the CDR3: TGTGCCAGTAAAGAGGCCAGGGGTGAAGCTTTCTTT. Translated, it gives CASKEARGEAFF.

The chain carries TRBV6-5 and TRBJ1-1, with D unclear. The CDR3 consists of 15 residues. Germline V CDR1 and CDR2: MNHEY, SVGAGI. The germline V and J ends were trimmed by 6 bases and 1 base, with 15 bases remaining between them. CDR3 protein: CASRLYLGGNTEAFF. In DNA, the CDR3 is TGTGCCAGCAGGCTTTACCTTGGAGGGAACACTGAAGCTTTCTTT.

The chain has TRBV6-1 and TRBJ2-1; D may be TRBD2 (6 bases). The V gene's germline CDR1 is MNHNS and CDR2 SASEGT. The ends were cut back, 3 bases at V and 8 bases at J, with 14 bases in the middle. This CDR3 comprises 14 residues. CDR3 amino acids: CASSESGDWHEQFF. CDR3 nucleotides: TGTGCCAGCAGTGAGTCGGGGGATTGGCATGAGCAGTTCTTC.

This clone showed up just once. The rearrangement joins TRBV3-1 (or the pseudogene TRBV3-2) to TRBJ2-3; D remains ambiguous. The V gene lost 4 bases and the J gene lost 1 base, with 12 bases spanning the gap. The CDR3 covers 15 residues. Germline CDR1 reads LGHDT; CDR2 reads YNNKEL (reference sequence). The CDR3 loop is CASSPGPVGTDTQYF. In DNA, the CDR3 is TGTGCCAGCAGCCCGGGCCCCGTAGGCACAGATACGCAGTATTTT.

The CDR3 sequence is CASSVGTAHEQYF. CDR3 DNA sequence: TGTGCCAGCAGCGTCGGGACAGCCCACGAGCAGTACTTC. The chain combines TRBV9 with TRBJ2-7; 7 bases are shared with TRBD1. CDR1 and CDR2 (germline): SGDLS, YYNGEE. The CDR3 covers 13 residues. The V and J ends lost 2 bases and 5 bases, in that order; junction bases with no gene match: 4.

This chain connects TRBV12-5 to TRBJ2-5, with D possibly being TRBD1 or TRBD2 (5 bases each). V was trimmed by 1 base and J by 7 bases, leaving 16 bases between them. This CDR3 comprises 15 residues. CDR1 and CDR2 from the germline V gene are LGHNT and FRNRAP. The CDR3 bases are TGTGCTAGTGGTTTGGAACGGGACGGAAAAGGGACCCAGTACTTC. This gives the protein CASGLERDGKGTQYF. The full variable domain, completed using reference TRBV12-5 and TRBJ2-5, is DARVTQTPRHKVTEMGQEVTMRCQPILGHNTVFWYRQTMMQGLELLAYFRNRAPLDDSGMPKDRFSAEMPDATLATLKIQPSEPRDSAVYFCASGLERDGKGTQYFGPGTRLLVL.